The following is a TCR beta chain sequence with its context. This sample was included in a study of blood T cell repertoires in COVID-19. Study information: The United States, Italy and Spain supplied acute and convalescent COVID-19 samples. The cDNA or gDNA used as material had been derived from T cells, B-cell-depleted T cells, or PBMCs.

Authors' analysis steps: Amplification of reference gene primers provided the estimated nucleated cell counts. Repertoires were generated with immunoSEQ multiplex PCR, while TCRdb's copy carries only in-frame clones and drops some. D and trimming come from the DNA, and the V and J calls and clone size come from that table. The sample yields roughly 500,000 clones, 70% to 90% seen once. The origin of this receptor is a human donor in a cohort sampled during active COVID-19. The sequenced material came from peripheral blood.

The CDR3 loop reads CASSPTTDSSNQPQHF. The CDR3, as DNA: TGTGCCAGCAGCCCTACTACGGACAGTAGCAATCAGCCCCAGCATTTT. V usage is TRBV7-9 and J usage is TRBJ1-5, with a tentative D call TRBD1 (6 bases). Germline V gives CDR1 SEHNR, CDR2 FQNEAQ (reference sequence). The CDR3 covers 16 residues. The ends were cut back, 5 bases at V and 0 bases at J, with 14 bases in the middle.